This T cell receptor beta chain is drawn from a study of CD8 T cells in ankylosing spondylitis. The study, taken as a whole, reports: Characteristic, it appeared, of ankylosing spondylitis blood was a TCR beta motif of eight or nine highly homologous variants. The disease-linked clones had a CD8+ phenotype and low blood frequencies. Matched ankylosing spondylitis synovial fluid reportedly showed significant enrichment of disease-linked clones.

Deletions cut 5 bases from V and 4 bases from J, with 12 bases between. Germline CDR1 is DFQATT and CDR2 is SNEGSKA (reference sequence). CDR3 size: 13 residues. This clonotype has a count of ten or more. Its antigen is undetermined. 5'-RACE, quantitative and with molecular barcodes, yielded the TCR beta libraries. TCRdb reprocessed the 5' RACE reads with MiXCR, giving one entry per CDR3 protein. Here the sample spans hundreds of thousands of distinct CDR3 sequences, less than 9.5% being singletons. The clonotype comes from a female donor with ankylosing spondylitis or in good health (not recorded which). The sequencing sample was made of blood, either unsorted or a sorted T cell fraction (not recorded which). This chain links TRBV20-1 with TRBJ1-3; tentatively, D is TRBD1 (6 bases). CDR3 DNA: TGCAGTGCTGACAGGTCAGGCGGAAACACCATATATTTT. This gives the protein CSADRSGGNTIYF.